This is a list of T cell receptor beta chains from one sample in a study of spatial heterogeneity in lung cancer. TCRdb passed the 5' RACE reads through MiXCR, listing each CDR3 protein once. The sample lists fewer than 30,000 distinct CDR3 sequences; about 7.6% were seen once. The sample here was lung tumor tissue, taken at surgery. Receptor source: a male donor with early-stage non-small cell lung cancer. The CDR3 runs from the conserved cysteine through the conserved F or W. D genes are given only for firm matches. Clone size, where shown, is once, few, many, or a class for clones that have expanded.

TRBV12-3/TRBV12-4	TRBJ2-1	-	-	TGTGCCAGCAGACCCGGAGGTTCTGTACTCTACAATGAGCAGTTCTTC	CASRPGGSVLYNEQFF
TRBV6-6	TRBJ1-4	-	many	TGTGCCAGCACGGGAGTCTCAGAAAAACTGTTTTTT	CASTGVSEKLFF
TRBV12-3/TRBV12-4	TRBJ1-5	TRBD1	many	TGTGCCAGCAGTCTAGGGGCGGACAGGGGTAGGAATCAGCCCCAGCATTTT	CASSLGADRGRNQPQHF
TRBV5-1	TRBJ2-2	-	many	TGCGCCAGCAGCTTCCGAGGGCTAACCAACACCGGGGAGCTGTTTTTT	CASSFRGLTNTGELFF
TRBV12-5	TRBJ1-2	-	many	TGTGCTAGTGGTCCTGGGGGGGCCCTTACGGCTTATGGCTACACCTTC	CASGPGGALTAYGYTF
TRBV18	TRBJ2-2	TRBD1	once	TGTGCCAGCTCCCGGACAGGCGGCAATGGGGAGCTGTTTTTT	CASSRTGGNGELFF
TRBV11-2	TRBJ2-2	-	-	TGTGCCAGCAGCCCTCGCCGCGGGTTGGGGGCCGGGGAGCTGTTTTTT	CASSPRRGLGAGELFF
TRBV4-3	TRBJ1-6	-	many	TGCGCCAGCAGCCAAGGTTTGGCAGGCTCACCCCTCCACTTT	CASSQGLAGSPLHF
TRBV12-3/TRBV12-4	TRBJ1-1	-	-	TGTGCCAGCAGTTTTCAGGGTCTGGACACTGAAGCTTTCTTT	CASSFQGLDTEAFF
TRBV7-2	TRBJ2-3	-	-	TGTGCCAGCAGCGCCCGCCTAGATACGCAGTATTTT	CASSARLDTQYF
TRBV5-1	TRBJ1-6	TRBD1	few	TGCGCCAGCAGCTTATCGATGGACAGGGTGGGAGCACCCCTCCACTTT	CASSLSMDRVGAPLHF
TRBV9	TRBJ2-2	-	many	TGTGCCAGCAGCGCTGACAACGGGGAGCTGTTTTTT	CASSADNGELFF
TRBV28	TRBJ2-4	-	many	TGTGCCAGCAGTTTCCCCGGGGAAAACATTCAGTACTTC	CASSFPGENIQYF
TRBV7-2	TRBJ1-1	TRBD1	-	TGTGCCAGCAGGAGGACAGGGAATACTGAAGCTTTCTTT	CASRRTGNTEAFF
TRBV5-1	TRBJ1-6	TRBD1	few	TGCGCCAGCAGTACGGGACAGGGGGGATTCGATAATTCACCCCTCCACTTT	CASSTGQGGFDNSPLHF
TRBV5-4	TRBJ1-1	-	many	TGTGCCAGCAGCCGGGGACGAGGGGACACTGAAGCTTTCTTT	CASSRGRGDTEAFF
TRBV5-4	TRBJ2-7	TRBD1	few	TGTGCCAGCAGCGTGGGACAGGGAGGAGTGGTCTCCTACGAGCAGTACTTC	CASSVGQGGVVSYEQYF
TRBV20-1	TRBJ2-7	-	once	TGCAGTGCTAGAGCGTTTGGAGACTACGAGCAGTACTTC	CSARAFGDYEQYF
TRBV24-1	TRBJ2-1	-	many	TGTGCCACCAGTCGCACCGGTTCCTACAATGAGCAGTTCTTC	CATSRTGSYNEQFF
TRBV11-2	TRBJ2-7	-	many	TGTGCCAGCAGCTTAGTGGGATCCACCTACGAGCAGTACTTC	CASSLVGSTYEQYF
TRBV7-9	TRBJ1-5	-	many	TGTGCCAGCAGCTTAGTGGGGTCACATCAGCCCCAGCATTTT	CASSLVGSHQPQHF
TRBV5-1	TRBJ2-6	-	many	TGCGCCAGCAGCTTTAGTAGAACAACTGGGGCCAACGTCCTGACTTTC	CASSFSRTTGANVLTF
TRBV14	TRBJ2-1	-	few	TGTGCCAGCAGCCAAACCCGGGGCTCCTACTGGAATGAGCAGTTCTTC	CASSQTRGSYWNEQFF
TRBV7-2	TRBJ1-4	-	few	TGTGCCAGCAGCGCCGGGATGCTTAATGAAAAACTGTTTTTT	CASSAGMLNEKLFF
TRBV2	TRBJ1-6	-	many	TGTGCCAGCAGTCTCCGGGGGGGCACGAATTCACCCCTCCACTTT	CASSLRGGTNSPLHF
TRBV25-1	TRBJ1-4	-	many	TGTGCCAGCCCCTGGAGGGCGAGAAGGGAAAAACTGTTTTTT	CASPWRARREKLFF
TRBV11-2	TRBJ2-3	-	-	TGTGCCAGCAGCTTTTACACAGATACGCAGTATTTT	CASSFYTDTQYF
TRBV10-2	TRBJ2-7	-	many	TGCGCCAGCAGCCTGAGCTCCTACGAGCAGTACTTC	CASSLSSYEQYF
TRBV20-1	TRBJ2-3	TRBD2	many	TGCAGTGCCCTAGGGGCTAGCGGGGGCCCAGATACGCAGTATTTT	CSALGASGGPDTQYF
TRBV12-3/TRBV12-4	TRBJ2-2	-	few	TGTGCCAGCAGTTTTCTCGCGACCGGGGAGCTGTTTTTT	CASSFLATGELFF
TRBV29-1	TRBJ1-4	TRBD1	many	TGCAGCGTTGGGGGACAGGTTGGTGAAAAACTGTTTTTT	CSVGGQVGEKLFF
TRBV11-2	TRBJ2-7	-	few	TGTGCCAGCAGCTTAATCTCCCAGGGTGGCAGGCAGTACTTC	CASSLISQGGRQYF
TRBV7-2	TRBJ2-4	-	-	TGTGCCAGCAGCATCTTGGGACTGCCCCAAAACATTCAGTACTTC	CASSILGLPQNIQYF
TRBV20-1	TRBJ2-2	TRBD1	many	TGCAGTGCCGAGAAGAGGGACAGGGGAATCACCGGGGAGCTGTTTTTT	CSAEKRDRGITGELFF
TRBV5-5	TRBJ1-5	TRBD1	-	TGTGCCAGCAGCCCGTCAGGGGGAGGTAGCAATCAGCCCCAGCATTTT	CASSPSGGGSNQPQHF
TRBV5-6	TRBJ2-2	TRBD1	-	TGTGCCAGCAGCGCCGGGACAGGGGTATTTTTCGCCGGGGAGCTGTTTTTT	CASSAGTGVFFAGELFF
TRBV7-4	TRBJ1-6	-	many	TGTGCCAGCAGCTTTGATAACCCCCAAAAACGCTCACCCCTCCACTTT	CASSFDNPQKRSPLHF
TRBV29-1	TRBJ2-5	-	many	TGCAGCGTTGAAGTATACATGCAAGAGACCCAGTACTTC	CSVEVYMQETQYF
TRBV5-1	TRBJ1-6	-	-	TGCGCCAGCAGCTTGGATCCGGGCGGTTCACCCCTCCACTTT	CASSLDPGGSPLHF
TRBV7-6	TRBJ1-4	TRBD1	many	TGTGCCAGCAGCTTAGATAGGGGGCGAGTGTTTTTT	CASSLDRGRVFF
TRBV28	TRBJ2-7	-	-	TGTGCCAGCAGTTTATCGCGGTACGAGCAGTACTTC	CASSLSRYEQYF
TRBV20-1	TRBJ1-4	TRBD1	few	TGCAGTGCTCCTAGACAGGGGAATGAAAAACTGTTTTTT	CSAPRQGNEKLFF